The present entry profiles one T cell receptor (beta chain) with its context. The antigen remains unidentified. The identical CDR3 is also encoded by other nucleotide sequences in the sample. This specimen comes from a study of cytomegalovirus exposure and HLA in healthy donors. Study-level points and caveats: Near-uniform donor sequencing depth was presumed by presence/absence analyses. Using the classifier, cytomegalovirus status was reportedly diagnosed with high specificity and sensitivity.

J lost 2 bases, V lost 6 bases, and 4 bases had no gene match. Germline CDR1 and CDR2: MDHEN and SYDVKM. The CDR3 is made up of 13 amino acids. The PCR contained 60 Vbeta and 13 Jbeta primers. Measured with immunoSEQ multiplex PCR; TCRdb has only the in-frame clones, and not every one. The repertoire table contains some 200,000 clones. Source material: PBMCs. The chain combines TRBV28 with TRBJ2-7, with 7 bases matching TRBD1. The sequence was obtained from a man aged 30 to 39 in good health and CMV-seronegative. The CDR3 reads CASRGQGAYEQYF. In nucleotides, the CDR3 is TGTGCCAGCAGAGGGCAGGGGGCCTACGAGCAGTACTTC.